This T cell receptor (beta chain) derives from a study of blood T cell repertoires in COVID-19. About the research overall: Both acute and convalescent COVID-19 samples were obtained from the United States, Italy and Spain. Sources were T cells, B-cell-depleted T cells, or PBMCs; the material itself was cDNA or gDNA.

As handled by the study authors: How many nucleated cells were present was estimated from reference gene primer amplification. The data were produced by immunoSEQ multiplex PCR, yet TCRdb's version contains in-frame clones alone and is incomplete. The D gene and trimming were derived from the DNA, and the V and J assignments and clone size from that table. The data show a few hundred thousand clones, about 88% seen once. This clone was observed a handful of times. The sample was peripheral blood. The sequence came from a man between 60 and 70 years old with acute or convalescent COVID-19.

CDR3 bases: TGTGCCAGCAGCCACCCGGGACAGGAGACTTATGGCTACACCTTC. It codes for CASSHPGQETYGYTF. The rearrangement joins TRBV4-2 to TRBJ1-2; 8 bases align to TRBD1. J lost 5 bases, V lost 3 bases, and 8 bases had no gene match. Germline V gene lookup returns CDR1 LGHNA and CDR2 YNFKEQ. The CDR3 extends over 15 amino acids.